This TCR beta chain stems from a study of T cells in Graves' hyperthyroidism and ophthalmopathy (dated by TCRdb to the late 2010s). Study-level background: Peripheral blood samples were taken at the time of initial diagnosis, prior to any treatment. To identify TCR V-J signatures that set the groups apart, the researchers used a discovery cohort of about a hundred patients, made up of fewer than 50 with Graves' ophthalmopathy and approximately 57 with stable Graves' hyperthyroidism. Prospective prediction of ophthalmopathy was tested in an independent validation cohort of approximately 18 hyperthyroidism patients and some 17 patients who later progressed to ophthalmopathy. The 100 discovery patients were randomly split 7:3 into training and test sets. In addition, the study compared T-cell repertoires in thyroid tissue and in blood from about six Graves' hyperthyroidism patients. Once sampling was done, hyperthyroidism patients were given methimazole at a starting dose of 30 mg daily, whereas ophthalmopathy patients were given high-dose intravenous methylprednisolone. TCR Vbeta CDR3 sequencing of approximately 140 peripheral blood samples (under 45 ophthalmopathy, 75 to 80 hyperthyroidism and around 17 progressor patients) is reported in the paper.

TCR beta CDR3 regions were amplified from RNA transcripts. The first round of RT-PCR for the TCR CDR3 was performed with the HTBI primer set and the Qiagen OneStep RT-PCR kit. Libraries were constructed in a second round of multiplex PCR, after which size selection and purification were carried out. The libraries were sequenced on an Illumina HiSeq2000 using paired-end 100 bp reads. The study's own analysis went as follows. SOAPnuke was used to process the raw data, throwing out any read that contained adapters or uncalled bases, had a mean Phred below 15, or lacked an exact constant-primer or identifier match. COPE v1.2.5 was used to merge high-quality paired reads, and clonotypes were defined as unique nucleotide sequences. MiTCR v1.1 was used to align clonotypes to the IMGT TRBV, TRBD and TRBJ reference segments. Only V-J combinations with frequency above 0.0001, covering roughly 99% of repertoires, were analysed. The TCS score was defined as the ratio of F50 (clonal expansion) to E x V (chaos), calculated using BLOSUM62-based TCRdist between CDR3 peptides within each V-J. Welch's t-statistics and random forest reduced approximately 520 V-J features to roughly 13, which were used in a naive Bayes classifier (R e1071). TCRdb reworked the public reads: Q25 trimming with fastp, MiXCR clone assembly, productive beta chains retained. Records with the same CDR3 protein are collapsed into one entry carrying the most frequent genes and DNA. The V and J calls and clone size are TCRdb's, not the authors'. This sample has around 580,000 distinct CDR3 sequences in its table, and 15% to 20% of those were observed once. Around 19% of the sample lies in the top ten.

As encoded in the germline V gene, CDR1 is SGHRS while CDR2 is YFSETQ. The CDR3 covers 16 residues, taking in both the cysteine and the phenylalanine. Only CDR3 DNA remains: 48 bases, in frame from the first base. V is reduced by 0 bases and J by 0 bases, leaving a spacing of 12 bases between them. Stable Graves' hyperthyroidism was defined as no progression to ophthalmopathy during 18 months of follow-up. Hyperthyroidism patients were newly diagnosed, had a disease duration of under 2 months, and were aged 18 to 65 years. The study excluded patients with uncontrolled infections, other autoimmune diseases, pregnancy or lactation. Clinical symptoms, serum thyroxine and TRAb, thyroid ultrasound, and orbital computed tomography formed the basis for the diagnoses. Ficoll-Paque density gradient centrifugation was used to isolate PBMCs from around 10 ml of fresh peripheral blood. Total RNA was extracted with Trizol reagent, and quality was checked on an Agilent 2100 Bioanalyzer.

Paper-wide results and their limitations: Most expanded thyroid clonotypes (frequency above 0.001) were also detected in blood, a finding suggesting that blood repertoires may reflect thyroid immune responses. A 13 V-J signature model separated ophthalmopathy from stable hyperthyroidism, with approximately 86% sensitivity and approximately 81% specificity in cross-validation and 80%/75% in testing. No statistical method was used to set the sample size in advance, and investigators knew the group allocation. In validation, the model predicted progression to ophthalmopathy a median of 6.5 months before onset, with over 55% sensitivity and 72.22% specificity.

Only a few counts were recorded for this clonotype. Its antigen is currently not known. There are no base qualities to consult, and no much larger clone falls within one base. The sample consisted of blood. The receptor was isolated from a woman in her late teens or twenties with Graves' hyperthyroidism. Recombination linked TRBV5-1 to TRBJ1-1; matching of 5 bases hints at TRBD1 as the D gene. The CDR3 in this case is CASSLEGAGMNTEAFF. The DNA is TGCGCCAGCAGCTTGGAAGGGGCGGGTATGAACACTGAAGCTTTCTTT.